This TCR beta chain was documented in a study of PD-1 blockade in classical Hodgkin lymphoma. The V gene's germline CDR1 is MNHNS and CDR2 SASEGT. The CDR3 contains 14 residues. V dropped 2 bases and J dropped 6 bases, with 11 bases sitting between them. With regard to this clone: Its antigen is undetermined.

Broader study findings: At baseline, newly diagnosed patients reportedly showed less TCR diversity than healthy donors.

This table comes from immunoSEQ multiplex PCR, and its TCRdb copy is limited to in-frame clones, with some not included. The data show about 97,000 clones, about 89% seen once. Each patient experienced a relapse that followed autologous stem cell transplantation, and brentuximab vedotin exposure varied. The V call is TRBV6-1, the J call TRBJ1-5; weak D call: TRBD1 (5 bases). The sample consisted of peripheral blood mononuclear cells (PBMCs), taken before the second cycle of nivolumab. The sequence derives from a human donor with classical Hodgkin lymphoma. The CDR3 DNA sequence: TGTGCCAGCAGTGAACCGGGGGGGGTTCAGCCCCAGCATTTT. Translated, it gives CASSEPGGVQPQHF.